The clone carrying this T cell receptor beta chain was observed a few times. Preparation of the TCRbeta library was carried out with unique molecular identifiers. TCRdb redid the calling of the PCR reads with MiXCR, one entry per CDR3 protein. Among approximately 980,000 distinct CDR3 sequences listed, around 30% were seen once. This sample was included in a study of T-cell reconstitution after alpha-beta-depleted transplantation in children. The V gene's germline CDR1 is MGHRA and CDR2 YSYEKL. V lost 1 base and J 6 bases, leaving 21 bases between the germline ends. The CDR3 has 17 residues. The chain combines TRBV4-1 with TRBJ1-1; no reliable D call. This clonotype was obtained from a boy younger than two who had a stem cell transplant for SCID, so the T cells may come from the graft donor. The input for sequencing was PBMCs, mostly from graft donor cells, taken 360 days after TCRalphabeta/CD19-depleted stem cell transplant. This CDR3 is CASSQGETDVERAEAFF. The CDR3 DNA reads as TGCGCCAGCAGCCAAGGAGAGACCGACGTAGAAAGAGCTGAAGCTTTCTTT.